This T cell receptor beta chain came from a study of T-cell reconstitution after alpha-beta-depleted transplantation in children. In the case of this clonotype: Its specificity is not known.

Study-wide results and limits: It was reported that alpha-beta T cells came from several hundred expanded graft clones (about two months after transplant). After transplant, high TCRbeta diversity at day 60 in some patients arose from surviving recipient T cells and thymic progenitors. Hyperexpanded clones declined; after one year, newly produced T cells mostly supplied diversity.

Germline CDR1 reads DFQATT; CDR2 reads SNEGSKA (reference sequence). V shed 7 bases and J 7 bases; nucleotides not matched to a gene: 13. The CDR3 runs to 15 residues. Preparation of the TCRbeta library was carried out with unique molecular identifiers. TCRdb fed the PCR reads into MiXCR, producing one record per CDR3 protein. The sample holds roughly 48,000 distinct CDR3 sequences, 5.5% to 7.5% seen once. The sequence came from a female patient aged 2-9 years who had a stem cell transplant for aplastic anemia, so the T cells may come from the graft donor. The V and J genes are TRBV20-1 and TRBJ2-2; 9 nucleotides agree with TRBD2. The source was PBMCs, mostly from graft donor cells, collected 60 days after TCRalphabeta/CD19-depleted stem cell transplant. CDR3 protein: CSVSALAGLGGELFF. CDR3 bases: TGCAGTGTATCGGCCCTAGCGGGGTTGGGCGGGGAGCTGTTTTTT.